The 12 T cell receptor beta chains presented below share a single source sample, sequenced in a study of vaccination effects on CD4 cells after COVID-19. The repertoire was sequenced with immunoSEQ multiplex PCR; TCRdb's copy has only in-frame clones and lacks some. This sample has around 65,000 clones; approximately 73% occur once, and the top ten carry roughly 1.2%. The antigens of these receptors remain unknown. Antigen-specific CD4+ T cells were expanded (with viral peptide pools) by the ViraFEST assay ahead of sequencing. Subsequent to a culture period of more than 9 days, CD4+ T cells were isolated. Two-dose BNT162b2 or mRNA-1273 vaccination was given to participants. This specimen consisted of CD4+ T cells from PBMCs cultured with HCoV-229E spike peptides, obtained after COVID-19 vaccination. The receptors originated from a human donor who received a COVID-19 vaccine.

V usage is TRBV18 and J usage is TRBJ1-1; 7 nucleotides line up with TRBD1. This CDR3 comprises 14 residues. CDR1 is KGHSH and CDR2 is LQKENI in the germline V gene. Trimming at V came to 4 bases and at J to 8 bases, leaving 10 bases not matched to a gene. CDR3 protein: CASSQQGRLGEAFF. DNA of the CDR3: TGTGCCAGCTCACAACAGGGGCGATTAGGCGAAGCTTTCTTT.

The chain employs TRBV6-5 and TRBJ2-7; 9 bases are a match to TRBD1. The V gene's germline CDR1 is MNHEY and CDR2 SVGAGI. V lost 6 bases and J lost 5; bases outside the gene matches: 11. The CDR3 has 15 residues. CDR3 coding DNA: TGTGCCAGCAGGTGGGGACAGGGAGGTAAGAACGAGCAGTACGTC. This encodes CASRWGQGGKNEQYV.

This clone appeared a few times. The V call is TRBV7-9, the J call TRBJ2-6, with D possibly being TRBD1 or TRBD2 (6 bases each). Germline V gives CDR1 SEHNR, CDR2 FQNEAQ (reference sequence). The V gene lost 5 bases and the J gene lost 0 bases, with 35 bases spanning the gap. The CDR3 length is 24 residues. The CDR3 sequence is CASSSARGPPTQIRLYSGANVLTF. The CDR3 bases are TGTGCCAGCAGCAGCGCCCGGGGGCCACCTACACAAATTCGACTCTACTCTGGGGCCAACGTCCTGACTTTC.

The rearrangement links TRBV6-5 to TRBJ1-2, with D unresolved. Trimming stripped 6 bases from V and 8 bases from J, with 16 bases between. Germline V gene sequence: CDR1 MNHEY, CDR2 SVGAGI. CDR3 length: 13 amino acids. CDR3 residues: CASRTGGSQGYTF. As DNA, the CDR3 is TGTGCCAGCAGGACTGGAGGGTCCCAAGGCTACACCTTC.

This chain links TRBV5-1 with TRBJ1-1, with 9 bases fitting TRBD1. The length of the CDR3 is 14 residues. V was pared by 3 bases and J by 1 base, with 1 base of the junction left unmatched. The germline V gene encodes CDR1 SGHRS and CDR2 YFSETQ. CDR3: CASSWGQGNTEAFF. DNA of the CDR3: TGCGCCAGCAGCTGGGGACAGGGGAACACTGAAGCTTTCTTT.

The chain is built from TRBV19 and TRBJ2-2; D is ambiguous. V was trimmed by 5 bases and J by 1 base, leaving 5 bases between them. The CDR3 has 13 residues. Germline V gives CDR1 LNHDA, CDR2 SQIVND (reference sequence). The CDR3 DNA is TGTGCCAGTAGTGCCCAGAACACCGGGGAGCTGTTTTTT. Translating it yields CASSAQNTGELFF.

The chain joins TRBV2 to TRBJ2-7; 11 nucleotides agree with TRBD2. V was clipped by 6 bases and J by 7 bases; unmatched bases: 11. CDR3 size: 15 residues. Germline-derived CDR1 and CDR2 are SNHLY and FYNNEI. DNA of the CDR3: TGTGCCAGCAGCGAGACTAGCGGGATCCTGGGTGAGCAGTACGTC. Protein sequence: CASSETSGILGEQYV.

The CDR3 bases are TGTGCCAGCAGTTTCCGCAATGAGCAGTTCTTC. It codes for CASSFRNEQFF. V usage is TRBV28 and J usage is TRBJ2-1; unclear D gene. The CDR3 contains 11 residues. With 3 bases removed from V and 6 bases from J, the gap between germline ends came to 3 bases. Germline values: CDR1 MDHEN, CDR2 SYDVKM. Complete variable domain (other parts from reference TRBV28 and TRBJ2-1): DVKVTQSSRYLVKRTGEKVFLECVQDMDHENMFWYRQDPGLGLRLIYFSYDVKMKEKGDIPEGYSVSREKKERFSLILESASTNQTSMYLCASSFRNEQFFGPGTRLTVL.

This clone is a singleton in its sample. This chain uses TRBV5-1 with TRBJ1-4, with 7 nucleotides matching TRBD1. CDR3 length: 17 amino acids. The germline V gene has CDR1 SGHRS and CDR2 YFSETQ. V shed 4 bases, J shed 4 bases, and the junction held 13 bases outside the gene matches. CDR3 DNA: TGCGCCAGCAGCCGACAGGGAGCCAAAGAGTATAATGAAAAACTGTTTTTT. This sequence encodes CASSRQGAKEYNEKLFF.

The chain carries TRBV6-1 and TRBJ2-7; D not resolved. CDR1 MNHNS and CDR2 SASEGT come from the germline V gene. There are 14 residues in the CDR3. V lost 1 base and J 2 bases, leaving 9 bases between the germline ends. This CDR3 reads CASSEVHGPYEQYV. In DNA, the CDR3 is TGTGCCAGCAGTGAAGTCCACGGACCCTACGAGCAGTACGTC.

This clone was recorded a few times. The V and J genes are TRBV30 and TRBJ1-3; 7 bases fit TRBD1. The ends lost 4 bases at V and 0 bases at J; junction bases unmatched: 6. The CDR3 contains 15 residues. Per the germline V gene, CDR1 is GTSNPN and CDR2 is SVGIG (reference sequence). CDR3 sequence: CAWMTGSSSGNTIYF. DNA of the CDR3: TGTGCCTGGATGACAGGGAGTAGCTCTGGAAACACCATATATTTT.

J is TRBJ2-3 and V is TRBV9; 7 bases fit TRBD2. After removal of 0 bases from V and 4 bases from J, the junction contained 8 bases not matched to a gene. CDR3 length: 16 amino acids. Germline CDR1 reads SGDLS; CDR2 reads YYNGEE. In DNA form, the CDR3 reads TGTGCCAGCAGCGTAGCTCCGGCGGGGGAGGCAGATACGCAGTATTTT. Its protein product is CASSVAPAGEADTQYF.